This is a list of T cell receptor beta chains from one sample in a study of blood T cell repertoires in COVID-19. Profiled with immunoSEQ multiplex PCR; TCRdb holds only in-frame clones, not every one. The sample yields about 54,000 clones, 90% seen once. Sequencing used peripheral blood. All receptors derive from a woman between 40 and 50 years old with active COVID-19. CDR3s include the opening cysteine and the closing phenylalanine or tryptophan. A D gene is named only where the DNA matches it firmly. Clone size is given for some rows only: seen once, a few or many times, or a class if the clone is expanded.

TRBV30	TRBJ2-5	.	.	TGTGCCTGGAGTGATGTAGTAGAGACCCAGTACTTC	CAWSDVVETQYF
TRBV11-3	TRBJ2-3	.	.	TGTGCCAGCAGCTCGAGGGGGACTACTCCCGATACGCAGTATTTT	CASSSRGTTPDTQYF
TRBV30	TRBJ1-1	TRBD1	.	TGTGCCTGGTTGACAGGGGGCACTGAAGCTTTCTTT	CAWLTGGTEAFF
TRBV7-6	TRBJ2-3	TRBD2	.	TGTGCCAGCAGCTTTATAGCGGGGGGCCCGGATACGCAGTATTTT	CASSFIAGGPDTQYF
TRBV19	TRBJ1-6	.	few	TGTGCCAGTAGTATACCCCCTTTGGGGACTACCTCACGTCGCTCCTATAATTCACCCCTCCACTTT	CASSIPPLGTTSRRSYNSPLHF
TRBV5-4	TRBJ2-7	TRBD2	.	TGTGCCAGCAGCGTTCGCGGGGGGGCTGACGAGCAGTACTTC	CASSVRGGADEQYF
TRBV19	TRBJ1-2	.	once	TGTGCCAGTAGTATCGGCACGGGGGATGGCTACACCTTC	CASSIGTGDGYTF
TRBV7-2	TRBJ2-3	.	.	TGTGCCAGCAGCCCACGACTACTTGACCTACGCACAGATACGCAGTATTTT	CASSPRLLDLRTDTQYF
TRBV6-1	TRBJ1-1	.	.	TGTGCCAGCAGTGACCTTTCCAGGGGAACTGAAGCTTTCTTT	CASSDLSRGTEAFF
TRBV7-2	TRBJ2-5	TRBD2	.	TGTGCCAGCAGTCCCGGGGACCGGCGGGGGGGTCAAGAGACCCAGTACTTC	CASSPGDRRGGQETQYF
TRBV4-1	TRBJ1-3	TRBD1	.	TGCGCCAGCAGCCAAATCGGGACAGGGACTTACTCTGGAAACACCATATATTTT	CASSQIGTGTYSGNTIYF
TRBV2	TRBJ1-3	TRBD1	few	TGTGCCAGCAGCCAGGACAGGGGCTCTGGAAACACCATATATTTT	CASSQDRGSGNTIYF
TRBV7-3	TRBJ2-5	.	.	TGTGCCAGCAGCTCCGGGGGTGAAGAGACCCAGTACTTC	CASSSGGEETQYF
TRBV7-3	TRBJ2-1	TRBD2	.	TGTGCCAGCAGTTTGAGCGGGGCAGGATCCTACAATGAGCAGTTCTTC	CASSLSGAGSYNEQFF